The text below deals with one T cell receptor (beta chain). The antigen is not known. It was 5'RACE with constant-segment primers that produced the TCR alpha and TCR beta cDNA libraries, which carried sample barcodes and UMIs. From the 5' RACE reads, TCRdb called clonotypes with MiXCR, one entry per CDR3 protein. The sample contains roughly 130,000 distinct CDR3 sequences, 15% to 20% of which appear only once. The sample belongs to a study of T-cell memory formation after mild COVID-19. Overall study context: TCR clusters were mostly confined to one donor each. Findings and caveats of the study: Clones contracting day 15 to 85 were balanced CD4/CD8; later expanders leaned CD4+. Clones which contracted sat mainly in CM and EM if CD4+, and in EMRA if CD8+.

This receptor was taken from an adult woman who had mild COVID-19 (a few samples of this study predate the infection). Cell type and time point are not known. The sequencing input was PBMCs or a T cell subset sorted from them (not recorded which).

CDR3 amino acids: CASSVDGGGARYTF. In nucleotides, the CDR3 is TGTGCCAGCAGCGTGGACGGCGGCGGGGCTCGCTACACCTTC. J is TRBJ1-2 and V is TRBV5-6; D is perhaps TRBD1 (5 bases). Germline CDR1 and CDR2: SGHDT and YYEEEE. The CDR3 runs 14 residues. V lost 4 bases and J 9 bases, leaving 19 bases between the germline ends.